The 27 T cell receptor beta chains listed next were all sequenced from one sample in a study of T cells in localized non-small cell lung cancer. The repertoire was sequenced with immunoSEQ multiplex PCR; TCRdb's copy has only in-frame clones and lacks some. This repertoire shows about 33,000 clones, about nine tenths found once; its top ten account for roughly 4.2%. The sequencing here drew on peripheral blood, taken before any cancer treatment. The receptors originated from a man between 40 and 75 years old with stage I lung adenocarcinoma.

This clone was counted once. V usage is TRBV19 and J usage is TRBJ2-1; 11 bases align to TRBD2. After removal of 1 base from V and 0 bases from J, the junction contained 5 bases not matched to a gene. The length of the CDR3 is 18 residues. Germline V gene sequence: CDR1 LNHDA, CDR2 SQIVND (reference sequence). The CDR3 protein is CASSIAASGGSSYNEQFF. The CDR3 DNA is TGTGCCAGTAGTATAGCAGCTAGCGGGGGGAGCTCCTACAATGAGCAGTTCTTC.

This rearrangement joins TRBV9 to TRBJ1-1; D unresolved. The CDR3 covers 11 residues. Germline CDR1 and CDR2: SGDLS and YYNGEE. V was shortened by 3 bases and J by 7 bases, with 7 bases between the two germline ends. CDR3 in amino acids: CASSDLDEAFF. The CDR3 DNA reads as TGTGCCAGCAGCGATTTAGATGAAGCTTTCTTT. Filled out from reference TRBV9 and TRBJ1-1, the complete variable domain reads DSGVTQTPKHLITATGQRVTLRCSPRSGDLSVYWYQQSLDQGLQFLIQYYNGEERAKGNILERFSAQQFPDLHSELNLSSLELGDSALYFCASSDLDEAFFGQGTRLTVV.

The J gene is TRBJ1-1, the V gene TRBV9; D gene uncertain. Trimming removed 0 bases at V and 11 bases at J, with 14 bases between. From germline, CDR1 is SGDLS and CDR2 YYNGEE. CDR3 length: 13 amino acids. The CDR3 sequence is CASSVVSSREAFF. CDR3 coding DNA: TGTGCCAGCAGCGTAGTTTCGTCGCGGGAGGCTTTCTTT.

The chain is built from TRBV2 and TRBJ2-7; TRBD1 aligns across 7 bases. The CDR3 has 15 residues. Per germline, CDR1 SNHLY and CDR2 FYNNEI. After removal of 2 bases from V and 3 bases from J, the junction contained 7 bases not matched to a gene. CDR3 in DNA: TGTGCCAGCAGTGAACAAGGGGCAGGGGGCTACGAGCAGTACTTC. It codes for CASSEQGAGGYEQYF.

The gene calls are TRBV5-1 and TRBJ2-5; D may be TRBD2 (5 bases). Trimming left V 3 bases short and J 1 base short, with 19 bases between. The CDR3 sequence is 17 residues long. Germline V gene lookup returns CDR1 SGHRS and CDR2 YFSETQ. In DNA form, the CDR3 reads TGCGCCAGCAGCTCAATAGCGCCGGGTATGATCCAAGAGACCCAGTACTTC. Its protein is CASSSIAPGMIQETQYF.

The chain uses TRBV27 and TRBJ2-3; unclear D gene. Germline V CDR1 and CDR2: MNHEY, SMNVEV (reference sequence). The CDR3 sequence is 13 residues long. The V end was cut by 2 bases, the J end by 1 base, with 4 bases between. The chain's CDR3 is CASSLEGTDTQYF. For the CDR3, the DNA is TGTGCCAGCAGTTTAGAGGGCACAGATACGCAGTATTTT.

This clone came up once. This chain's CDR3 is CASSYDRARNSPLHF. The CDR3 DNA follows: TGTGCCAGCAGCTACGACAGGGCAAGAAATTCACCCCTCCACTTT. The chain recombines TRBV7-8 with TRBJ1-6; 7 bases map to TRBD1. The length of the CDR3 is 15 residues. The germline V gene encodes CDR1 SGHVS and CDR2 FQNEAQ. Losses at the gene ends were 4 bases for V and 7 bases for J; bases not matched to a gene: 7.

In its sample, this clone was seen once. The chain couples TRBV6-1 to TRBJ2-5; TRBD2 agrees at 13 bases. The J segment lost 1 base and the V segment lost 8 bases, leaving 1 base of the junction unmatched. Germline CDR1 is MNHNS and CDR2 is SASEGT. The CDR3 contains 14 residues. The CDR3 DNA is TGTGCCAGCGGGACTAGCGGGATCCAAGAGACCCAGTACTTC. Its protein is CASGTSGIQETQYF.

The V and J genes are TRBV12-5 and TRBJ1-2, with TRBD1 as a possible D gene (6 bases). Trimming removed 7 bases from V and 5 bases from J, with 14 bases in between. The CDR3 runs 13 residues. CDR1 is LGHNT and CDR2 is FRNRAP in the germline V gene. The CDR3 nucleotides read TGTGCTAGTGCCCCGGGACAAGGATATGGCTACACCTTC. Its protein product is CASAPGQGYGYTF.

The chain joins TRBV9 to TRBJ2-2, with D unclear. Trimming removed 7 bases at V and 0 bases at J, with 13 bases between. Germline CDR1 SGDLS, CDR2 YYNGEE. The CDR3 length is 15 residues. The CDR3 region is CASGDERANTGELFF. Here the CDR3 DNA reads TGTGCCAGCGGGGATGAAAGAGCGAACACCGGGGAGCTGTTTTTT.

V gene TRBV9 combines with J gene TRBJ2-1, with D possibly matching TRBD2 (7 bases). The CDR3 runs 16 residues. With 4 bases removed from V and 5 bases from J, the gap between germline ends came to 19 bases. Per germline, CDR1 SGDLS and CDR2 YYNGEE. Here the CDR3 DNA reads TGTGCCAGCAGCCCAGGGGAGGGCTATAATAACAATGAGCAGTTCTTC. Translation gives CASSPGEGYNNNEQFF.

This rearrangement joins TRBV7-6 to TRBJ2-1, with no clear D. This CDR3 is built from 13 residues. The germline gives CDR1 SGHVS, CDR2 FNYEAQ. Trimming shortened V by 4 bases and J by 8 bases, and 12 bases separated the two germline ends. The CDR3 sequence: CASSYRPTHEQFF. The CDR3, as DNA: TGTGCCAGCAGCTACCGACCCACCCATGAGCAGTTCTTC.

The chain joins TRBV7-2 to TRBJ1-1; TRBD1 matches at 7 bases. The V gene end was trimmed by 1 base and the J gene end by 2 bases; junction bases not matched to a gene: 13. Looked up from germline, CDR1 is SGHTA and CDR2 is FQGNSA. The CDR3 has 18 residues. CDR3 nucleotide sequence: TGTGCCAGCAGCTTAGTGGGCAGGGGGTTTTTATCTAACACTGAAGCTTTCTTT. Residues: CASSLVGRGFLSNTEAFF.

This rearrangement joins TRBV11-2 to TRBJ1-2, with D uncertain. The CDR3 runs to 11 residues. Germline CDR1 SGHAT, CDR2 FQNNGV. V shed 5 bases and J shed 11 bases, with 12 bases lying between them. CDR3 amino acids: CASSPQSRYTF. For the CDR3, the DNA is TGTGCCAGCAGCCCACAATCGCGATACACCTTC.

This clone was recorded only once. The CDR3 reads CASSLLSVQGPLEQYF. As DNA, the CDR3 is TGTGCCAGCAGCTTATTGAGTGTGCAGGGGCCGCTCGAGCAGTACTTC. The gene calls are TRBV11-2 and TRBJ2-7; possibly TRBD1 for D (6 bases). V lost 2 bases, J lost 6 bases, and 20 bases lay in between. The CDR3 extends over 16 amino acids. Germline V gene sequence: CDR1 SGHAT, CDR2 FQNNGV.

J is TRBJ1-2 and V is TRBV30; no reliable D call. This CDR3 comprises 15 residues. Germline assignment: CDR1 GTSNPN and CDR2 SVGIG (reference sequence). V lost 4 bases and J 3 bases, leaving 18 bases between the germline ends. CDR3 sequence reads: CAWMGSDRPYYGYTF. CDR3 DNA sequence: TGTGCCTGGATGGGGTCGGACCGACCTTACTATGGCTACACCTTC.

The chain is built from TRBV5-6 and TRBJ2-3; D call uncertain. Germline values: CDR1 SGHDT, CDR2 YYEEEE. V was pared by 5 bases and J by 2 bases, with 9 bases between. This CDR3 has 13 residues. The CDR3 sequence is CASSRSVTDTQYF. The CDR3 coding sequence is TGTGCCAGCAGTAGGTCGGTCACAGATACGCAGTATTTT.

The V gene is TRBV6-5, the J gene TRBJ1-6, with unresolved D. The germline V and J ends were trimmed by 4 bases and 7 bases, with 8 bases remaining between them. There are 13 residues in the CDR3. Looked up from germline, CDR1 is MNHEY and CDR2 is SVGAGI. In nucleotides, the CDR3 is TGTGCCAGCAGTTTGGTGGACAATTCACCCCTCCACTTT. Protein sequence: CASSLVDNSPLHF.

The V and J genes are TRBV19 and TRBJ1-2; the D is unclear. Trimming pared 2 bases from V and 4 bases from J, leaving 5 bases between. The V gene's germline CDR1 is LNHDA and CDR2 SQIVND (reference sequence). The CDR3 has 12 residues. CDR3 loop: CASSINPYGYTF. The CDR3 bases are TGTGCCAGTAGTATAAATCCCTATGGCTACACCTTC. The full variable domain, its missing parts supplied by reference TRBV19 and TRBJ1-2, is DGGITQSPKYLFRKEGQNVTLSCEQNLNHDAMYWYRQDPGQGLRLIYYSQIVNDFQKGDIAEGYSVSREKKESFPLTVTSAQKNPTAFYLCASSINPYGYTFGSGTRLTVV.

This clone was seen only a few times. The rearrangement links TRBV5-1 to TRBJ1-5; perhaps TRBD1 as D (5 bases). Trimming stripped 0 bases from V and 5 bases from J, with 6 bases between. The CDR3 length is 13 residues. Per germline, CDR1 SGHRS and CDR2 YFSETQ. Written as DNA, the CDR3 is TGCGCCAGCAGCTTGGCACAGGATCAGCCCCAGCATTTT. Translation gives CASSLAQDQPQHF.

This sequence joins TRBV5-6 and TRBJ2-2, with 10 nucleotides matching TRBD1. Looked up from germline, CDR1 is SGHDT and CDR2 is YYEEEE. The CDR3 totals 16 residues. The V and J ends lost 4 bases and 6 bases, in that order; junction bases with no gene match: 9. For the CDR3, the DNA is TGTGCCAGCAGCCGGTTGACAGGGGGCGGTCCCGGGGAGCTGTTTTTT. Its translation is CASSRLTGGGPGELFF.

The CDR3 DNA is TGTGCCAGCAGTGATGGTACGGGGAACACTGAAGCTTTCTTT. It encodes CASSDGTGNTEAFF. V gene TRBV6-1 combines with J gene TRBJ1-1, with D unclear. This CDR3 is 14 amino acids long. Germline CDR1 is MNHNS and CDR2 is SASEGT. Trimming cost V 3 bases and J 1 base, with 9 bases left between them.

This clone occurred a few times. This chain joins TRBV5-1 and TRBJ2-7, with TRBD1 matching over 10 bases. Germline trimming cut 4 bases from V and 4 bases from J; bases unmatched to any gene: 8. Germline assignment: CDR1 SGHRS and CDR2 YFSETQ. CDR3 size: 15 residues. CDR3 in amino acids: CASSVDGTGVYEQYF. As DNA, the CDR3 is TGCGCCAGCAGCGTAGACGGGACAGGGGTATACGAGCAGTACTTC.

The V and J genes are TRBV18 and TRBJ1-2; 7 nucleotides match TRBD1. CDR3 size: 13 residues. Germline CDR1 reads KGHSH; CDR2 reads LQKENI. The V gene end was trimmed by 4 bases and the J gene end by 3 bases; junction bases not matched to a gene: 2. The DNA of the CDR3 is TGTGCCAGCTCACATGGGACAGACTATGGCTACACCTTC. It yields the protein CASSHGTDYGYTF.

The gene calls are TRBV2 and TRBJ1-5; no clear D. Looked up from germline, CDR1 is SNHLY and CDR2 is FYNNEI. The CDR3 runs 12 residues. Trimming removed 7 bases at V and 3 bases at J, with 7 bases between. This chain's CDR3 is CASKRFNQPQHF. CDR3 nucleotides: TGTGCCAGCAAGAGATTCAATCAGCCCCAGCATTTT.

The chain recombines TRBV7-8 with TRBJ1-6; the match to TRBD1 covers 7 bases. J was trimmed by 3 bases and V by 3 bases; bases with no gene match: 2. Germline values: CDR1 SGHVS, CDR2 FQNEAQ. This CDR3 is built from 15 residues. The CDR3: CASSFGQVYNSPLHF. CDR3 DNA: TGTGCCAGCAGCTTTGGACAGGTCTATAATTCACCCCTCCACTTT.

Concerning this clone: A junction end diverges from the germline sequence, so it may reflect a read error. CDR3 DNA sequence: TGTGCCAGCACCTTAAGGGGGACAGCTTCCTACAATGAGCAGTTCTTC. It specifies CASTLRGTASYNEQFF. This sequence joins TRBV7-6 and TRBJ2-1, with TRBD1 matching 7 bases. The CDR3 covers 16 residues. Per germline, CDR1 SGHVS and CDR2 FNYEAQ.